The 32 T cell receptor beta chains in this list originate from one sample, sequenced in a study of cytomegalovirus exposure and HLA in healthy donors. 13 Jbeta primers and 60 Vbeta primers were used for the PCR. Sequencing used immunoSEQ multiplex PCR; TCRdb keeps in-frame clones, though not all of them. The table includes around 100,000 clones, around 85% detected once. Sequencing was done on a sample of PBMCs. These receptors originate from a man aged 30 to 39 in good health and CMV-seronegative.

The J gene is TRBJ1-5, the V gene TRBV15; TRBD1 matches 7 bases. J gave up 7 bases and V 4 bases, and 7 bases lay outside the gene matches. The germline V gene encodes CDR1 LNHNV and CDR2 YYDKDF (reference sequence). The CDR3 totals 14 residues. The CDR3 nucleotides read TGTGCCACCAGCATAGACAGGGTCGGGCAGCCCCAGCATTTT. Amino acids: CATSIDRVGQPQHF.

As regards this clone: This same CDR3 is encoded by further DNA sequences in the sample. J is TRBJ2-5 and V is TRBV7-9, with TRBD2 matching over 7 bases. The CDR3 has 14 residues. Germline lookup yields CDR1 SEHNR and CDR2 FQNEAQ (reference sequence). The J segment lost 2 bases and the V segment lost 2 bases, leaving 2 bases of the junction unmatched. The CDR3 loop is CASSLSSGQETQYF. The CDR3 bases are TGTGCCAGCAGCTTATCTAGCGGTCAAGAGACCCAGTACTTC.

The chain joins TRBV7-9 to TRBJ2-5, with D possibly matching TRBD2 (7 bases). Germline loops: CDR1 SEHNR, CDR2 FQNEAQ (reference sequence). Between the trimmed V and J ends, which lost 5 bases and 4 bases, there was a span of 14 bases. The CDR3 sequence is 14 residues long. The chain's CDR3 is CASSADGGLETQYF. The CDR3 bases are TGTGCCAGCAGCGCCGACGGGGGGCTAGAGACCCAGTACTTC.

The CDR3 nucleotides read TGTGCCAGCAGCTCCCCGAGTAGCACAGATACGCAGTATTTT. This translates into CASSSPSSTDTQYF. The V gene is TRBV7-9, the J gene TRBJ2-3; D remains unclear. The CDR3 totals 14 residues. Trimming removed 4 bases at V and 0 bases at J, with 8 bases between. CDR1 is SEHNR, CDR2 FQNEAQ, per germline (reference sequence).

The genes are TRBV10-1 and TRBJ2-1, with TRBD2 identical over 10 bases. Germline CDR1 and CDR2: WNHNN and SYGVQD (reference sequence). The V segment lost 2 bases and the J segment 0 bases; nucleotides outside the gene matches: 16. The CDR3 length is 21 residues. The CDR3, as DNA: TGCGCCAGCAGTGAGATGTGGAATGAGACTAGCGGGTGCGACTCCTACAATGAGCAGTTCTTC. Protein sequence: CASSEMWNETSGCDSYNEQFF.

This chain uses TRBV9 with TRBJ2-1, with 8 bases aligning to TRBD2. The CDR3 runs 15 residues. Germline V gives CDR1 SGDLS, CDR2 YYNGEE. V was pared by 4 bases and J by 4 bases, with 7 bases of the junction left unmatched. The CDR3 region is CASSPPGLGYNEQFF. For the CDR3, the DNA is TGTGCCAGCAGCCCCCCGGGACTAGGGTACAATGAGCAGTTCTTC.

The genes are TRBV5-1 and TRBJ2-7; TRBD1 matches at 10 bases. The CDR3 loop spans 14 amino acids. Germline-derived CDR1 and CDR2 are SGHRS and YFSETQ. Trimming at V came to 4 bases and at J to 4 bases, leaving 5 bases not matched to a gene. The DNA of the CDR3 is TGCGCCAGCAGCCTACGACAGGGGGCTTACGAGCAGTACTTC. Encoded protein: CASSLRQGAYEQYF.

The chain uses TRBV28 and TRBJ1-1, with D perhaps matching TRBD1 (5 bases). Germline lookup yields CDR1 MDHEN and CDR2 SYDVKM. The CDR3 is 13 amino acids. Trimming removed 7 bases at V and 1 base at J, with 10 bases between. For the CDR3, the DNA is TGTGCCAGCACCTGGGGGGGGAACACTGAAGCTTTCTTT. Its translation is CASTWGGNTEAFF.

J is TRBJ1-5 and V is TRBV28, with 7 nucleotides matching TRBD1. The CDR3 is 18 amino acids. V lost 3 bases and J lost 1; bases outside the gene matches: 12. Germline V CDR1 and CDR2: MDHEN, SYDVKM. DNA for the CDR3: TGTGCCAGCAGTTTGACAGGGAGGTGGGGATCGAGCAATCAGCCCCAGCATTTT. This codes for CASSLTGRWGSSNQPQHF.

This chain joins TRBV19 and TRBJ2-3, with 8 bases identical to TRBD1. V shed 8 bases and J 1 base; nucleotides not matched to a gene: 5. Germline CDR1 reads LNHDA; CDR2 reads SQIVND (reference sequence). CDR3 length equals 14 residues. The CDR3 DNA reads as TGTGCCAGTCAACCGGGACAGGGCACAGATACGCAGTATTTT. Its protein is CASQPGQGTDTQYF.

The chain joins TRBV19 to TRBJ2-3; D not certain. The CDR3 totals 16 residues. V lost 3 bases and J lost 0, with 13 bases in between. Germline V gene data show CDR1 as LNHDA and CDR2 as SQIVND (reference sequence). The CDR3 loop is CASSIRFVSSTDTQYF. Written as DNA, the CDR3 is TGTGCCAGTAGTATCCGGTTTGTTTCTAGCACAGATACGCAGTATTTT.

The chain is built from TRBV4-3 and TRBJ1-2; TRBD1 matches at 8 bases. V lost 4 bases to trimming and J lost 7 bases; unmatched junction nucleotides: 14. Per germline, CDR1 LGHNA and CDR2 YSLEER. This CDR3 is built from 16 residues. This chain's CDR3 is CASSLNQPGQAPGYTF. Written as DNA, the CDR3 is TGCGCCAGCAGCCTTAATCAACCGGGACAGGCTCCTGGCTACACCTTC.

The rearrangement joins TRBV5-8 to TRBJ1-1, with D hard to call. Germline CDR1 is SGHTS and CDR2 is YDEGEE. The ends were cut back, 1 base at V and 2 bases at J, with 9 bases in the middle. CDR3 length equals 14 residues. Here the CDR3 reads CASSLTAVNTEAFF. The CDR3 DNA is TGTGCCAGCAGCTTGACCGCAGTCAACACTGAAGCTTTCTTT.

The chain recombines TRBV10-3 with TRBJ1-4; D possibly corresponds to TRBD1 (5 bases). Germline V CDR1 and CDR2: ENHRY, SYGVKD. With 2 bases removed from V and 2 bases from J, the gap between germline ends came to 6 bases. The CDR3 contains 14 residues. CDR3 sequence: CAISERGTNEKLFF. The CDR3 DNA follows: TGTGCCATCAGTGAGCGGGGGACTAATGAAAAACTGTTTTTT.

The chain links TRBV5-4 to TRBJ2-5; D is possibly TRBD1 (6 bases). This CDR3 contains 13 residues. Trimming removed 0 bases from V and 5 bases from J, with 8 bases in between. The germline V gene has CDR1 SGHNT and CDR2 YYREEE (reference sequence). The DNA for the CDR3 is TGTGCCAGCAGCTTGGACAGGGAGGAGACCCAGTACTTC. Amino acids: CASSLDREETQYF. The variable domain in full, completed from reference TRBV5-4 and TRBJ2-5, reads ETGVTQSPTHLIKTRGQQVTLRCSSQSGHNTVSWYQQALGQGPQFIFQYYREEENGRGNFPPRFSGLQFPNYSSELNVNALELDDSALYLCASSLDREETQYFGPGTRLLVL.

This chain joins TRBV2 and TRBJ2-7, with TRBD2 matching over 10 bases. J was trimmed by 3 bases and V by 0 bases; bases with no gene match: 5. The CDR3 has 16 amino acids. Germline lookup yields CDR1 SNHLY and CDR2 FYNNEI. CDR3 residues: CASSEAPASGGYEQYF. The CDR3 bases are TGTGCCAGCAGTGAAGCCCCAGCTAGCGGGGGCTACGAGCAGTACTTC. Complete variable domain (other parts from reference TRBV2 and TRBJ2-7): EPEVTQTPSHQVTQMGQEVILRCVPISNHLYFYWYRQILGQKVEFLVSFYNNEISEKSEIFDDQFSVERPDGSNFTLKIRSTKLEDSAMYFCASSEAPASGGYEQYFGPGTRLTVT.

The CDR3 nucleotides are TGTGCCAGCTCACCAATCCCAAGTCTAGACTACGAGCAGTACTTC. As protein: CASSPIPSLDYEQYF. The V and J genes are TRBV18 and TRBJ2-7; D call uncertain. Deletions cut 2 bases from V and 3 bases from J, with 14 bases between. The germline V gene has CDR1 KGHSH and CDR2 LQKENI. This CDR3 region has 15 residues. Supplemented by reference TRBV18 and TRBJ2-7, the full variable domain reads NAGVMQNPRHLVRRRGQEARLRCSPMKGHSHVYWYRQLPEEGLKFMVYLQKENIIDESGMPKERFSAEFPKEGPSILRIQQVVRGDSAAYFCASSPIPSLDYEQYFGPGTRLTVT.

For the CDR3, the DNA is TGCGCCAGCAAGAGCGGGAGTGGAAACGAGCAGTACTTC. Translated: CASKSGSGNEQYF. V is TRBV5-1 and J is TRBJ2-7; TRBD2 matches at 8 bases. With 6 bases clipped from V and 5 bases from J, the junction kept 7 bases outside the gene matches. There are 13 residues in the CDR3. CDR1 is SGHRS and CDR2 is YFSETQ in the germline V gene.

A few counts support this clone. This chain connects TRBV27 to TRBJ2-2, with a possible D match to TRBD2 (6 bases). This CDR3 has 17 amino acids. Trimming took off 3 bases at V and 0 bases at J, with 14 bases between the two ends. Germline V gene data show CDR1 as MNHEY and CDR2 as SMNVEV (reference sequence). The CDR3 nucleotides are TGTGCCAGCAGTTTTGGGGGGTGGAGGGCGAACACCGGGGAGCTGTTTTTT. This sequence encodes CASSFGGWRANTGELFF.

The chain is built from TRBV5-4 and TRBJ1-1; D unresolved. CDR3 size: 14 residues. Per germline, CDR1 SGHNT and CDR2 YYREEE (reference sequence). V lost 0 bases and J lost 0, with 6 bases in between. The CDR3 region has the DNA TGTGCCAGCAGCTTGGCGGGGATGAACACTGAAGCTTTCTTT. This sequence encodes CASSLAGMNTEAFF.

This clone was found once. Here the CDR3 DNA reads TGTGCCAGCAGAGTAGCGGGAGGAGGGTACAATGAGCAGTTCTTC. This gives the protein CASRVAGGGYNEQFF. The rearrangement uses TRBV6-1 and TRBJ2-1, with 10 bases aligning to TRBD2. Losses at the gene ends were 6 bases for V and 4 bases for J; bases not matched to a gene: 6. Germline V gives CDR1 MNHNS, CDR2 SASEGT. This CDR3 region has 15 residues.

This chain links TRBV9 with TRBJ2-5; 11 bases align to TRBD1. The CDR3 runs 16 residues. The J segment lost 6 bases and the V segment lost 4 bases, leaving 11 bases of the junction unmatched. CDR1 and CDR2 (germline): SGDLS, YYNGEE. The CDR3 DNA is TGTGCCAGCAGCTTAACCAAGGACAGGGGGCAACAGACCCAGTACTTC. Translation gives CASSLTKDRGQQTQYF.

The J gene is TRBJ1-2, the V gene TRBV19; maybe TRBD1 (5 bases). The length of the CDR3 is 15 residues. Trimming shortened V by 0 bases and J by 7 bases, and 15 bases separated the two germline ends. Germline lookup yields CDR1 LNHDA and CDR2 SQIVND (reference sequence). The CDR3 region is CASSIDGLSGIGYTF. In DNA form, the CDR3 reads TGTGCCAGTAGTATAGATGGCCTATCAGGGATTGGCTACACCTTC.

The chain couples TRBV9 to TRBJ2-7, with TRBD2 as a possible D gene (5 bases). V gave up 3 bases and J gave up 0 bases, with 16 bases separating them. The CDR3 is 16 amino acids. CDR1 and CDR2 (germline): SGDLS, YYNGEE. The CDR3 protein is CASSGGGEISSYEQYF. Written as DNA, the CDR3 is TGTGCCAGCAGCGGAGGTGGGGAGATTAGCTCCTACGAGCAGTACTTC.

This chain uses TRBV29-1 with TRBJ2-5, with D perhaps TRBD2 (6 bases). The V end was cut by 5 bases, the J end by 0 bases, with 10 bases between. The CDR3 length is 13 residues. From germline, CDR1 is SQVTM and CDR2 ANQGSEA. The chain's CDR3 is CSVRRGHQETQYF. The CDR3 DNA reads TGCAGCGTTCGGAGGGGCCACCAAGAGACCCAGTACTTC.

V is TRBV5-1 and J is TRBJ2-7; 7 bases line up with TRBD1. Per germline, CDR1 SGHRS and CDR2 YFSETQ. This CDR3 contains 13 residues. V lost 2 bases, J lost 3 bases, and 2 bases stayed unmatched. The CDR3 reads CASSFRTGYEQYF. CDR3 nucleotides: TGCGCCAGCAGCTTCCGGACAGGCTACGAGCAGTACTTC.

The CDR3 spells CASRAFTGINSPLHF. CDR3 nucleotides: TGTGCCAGCAGGGCCTTCACAGGCATAAATTCACCCCTCCACTTT. The chain links TRBV5-8 to TRBJ1-6; TRBD1 might be the D (5 bases). The V end was cut by 5 bases, the J end by 7 bases, with 16 bases between. The CDR3 has 15 residues. The V gene's germline CDR1 is SGHTS and CDR2 YDEGEE.

V is TRBV29-1 and J is TRBJ1-1; maybe TRBD1 (6 bases). The V end was cut by 6 bases, the J end by 7 bases, with 12 bases between. Germline CDR1 SQVTM, CDR2 ANQGSEA. CDR3 size: 11 residues. CDR3 region: CSVARQVEAFF. The CDR3 DNA sequence: TGCAGCGTGGCACGACAGGTTGAAGCTTTCTTT.

This clone was seen a single time. The chain is built from TRBV7-9 and TRBJ1-3, with D possibly matching TRBD1 (5 bases). CDR1 and CDR2 from the germline V gene are SEHNR and FQNEAQ (reference sequence). Between the trimmed V and J ends, which lost 5 bases and 2 bases, there was a span of 10 bases. The CDR3 length is 14 residues. CDR3 in DNA: TGTGCCAGCAGCAACAGACAGACTGGAAACACCATATATTTT. Translation gives CASSNRQTGNTIYF.

This clone has a handful of counts. The chain joins TRBV19 to TRBJ1-1; TRBD1 aligns across 7 bases. In germline, CDR1 is LNHDA, CDR2 SQIVND (reference sequence). The CDR3 contains 13 residues. Losses at the gene ends were 5 bases for V and 5 bases for J; bases not matched to a gene: 5. The CDR3 DNA reads TGTGCCAGTAGTCTACAGGGGCCGACTGAAGCTTTCTTT. Translated: CASSLQGPTEAFF.

This chain connects TRBV9 to TRBJ2-3; a possible D gene is TRBD1 (6 bases). The CDR3 runs to 12 residues. The V end was cut by 4 bases, the J end by 9 bases, with 12 bases between. Looked up from germline, CDR1 is SGDLS and CDR2 is YYNGEE. The CDR3 nucleotides are TGTGCCAGCAGCACCGGACAGAGGACGCAGTATTTT. It encodes CASSTGQRTQYF.

The V and J genes are TRBV27 and TRBJ2-2; 10 positions agree with TRBD2. J gave up 5 bases and V 2 bases, and 2 bases lay outside the gene matches. This CDR3 contains 15 residues. Germline CDR1 MNHEY, CDR2 SMNVEV (reference sequence). CDR3 region: CASSLASGSTGELFF. For the CDR3, the DNA is TGTGCCAGCAGTTTAGCTAGCGGGAGTACCGGGGAGCTGTTTTTT.